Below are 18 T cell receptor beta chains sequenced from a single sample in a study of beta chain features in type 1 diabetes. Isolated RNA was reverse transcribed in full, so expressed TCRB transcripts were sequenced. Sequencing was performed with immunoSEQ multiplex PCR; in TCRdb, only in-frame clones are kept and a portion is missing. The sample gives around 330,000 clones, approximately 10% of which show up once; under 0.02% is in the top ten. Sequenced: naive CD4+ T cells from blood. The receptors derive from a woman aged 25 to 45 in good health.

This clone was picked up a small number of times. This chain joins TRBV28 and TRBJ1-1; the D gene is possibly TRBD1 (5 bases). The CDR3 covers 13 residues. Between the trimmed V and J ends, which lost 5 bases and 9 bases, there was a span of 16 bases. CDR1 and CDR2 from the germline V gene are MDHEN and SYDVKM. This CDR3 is CASSGGNQEKAFF. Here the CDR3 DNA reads TGTGCCAGCAGTGGGGGGAACCAAGAAAAAGCTTTCTTT. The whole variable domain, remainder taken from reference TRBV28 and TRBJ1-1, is DVKVTQSSRYLVKRTGEKVFLECVQDMDHENMFWYRQDPGLGLRLIYFSYDVKMKEKGDIPEGYSVSREKKERFSLILESASTNQTSMYLCASSGGNQEKAFFGQGTRLTVV.

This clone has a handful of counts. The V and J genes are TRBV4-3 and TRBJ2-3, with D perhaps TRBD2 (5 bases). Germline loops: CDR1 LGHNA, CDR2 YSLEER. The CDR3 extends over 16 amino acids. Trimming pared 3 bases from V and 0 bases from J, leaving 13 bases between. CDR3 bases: TGCGCCAGCAGCCAGCGACCTAGGGAGAGCACAGATACGCAGTATTTT. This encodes CASSQRPRESTDTQYF.

CDR3 nucleotide sequence: TGCAGTGGTCAACAGGTCAAAGAGCAGTTCTTC. Its translation is CSGQQVKEQFF. The gene calls are TRBV20-1 and TRBJ2-1; D perhaps matches TRBD1 (5 bases). Trimming removed 7 bases from V and 10 bases from J, with 14 bases in between. The length of the CDR3 is 11 residues. Germline CDR1 and CDR2: DFQATT and SNEGSKA (reference sequence).

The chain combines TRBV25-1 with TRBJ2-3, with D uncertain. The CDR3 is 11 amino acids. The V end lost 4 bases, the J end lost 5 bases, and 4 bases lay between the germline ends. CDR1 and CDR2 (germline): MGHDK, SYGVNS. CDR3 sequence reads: CASSALDTQYF. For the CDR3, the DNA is TGTGCCAGCAGTGCTTTAGATACGCAGTATTTT.

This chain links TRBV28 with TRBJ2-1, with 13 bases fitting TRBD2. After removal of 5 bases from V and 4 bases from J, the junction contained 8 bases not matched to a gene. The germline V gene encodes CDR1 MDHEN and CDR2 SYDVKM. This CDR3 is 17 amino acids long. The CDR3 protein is CASSTRTSGSSYNEQFF. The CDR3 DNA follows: TGTGCCAGCAGTACCAGGACTAGCGGGAGCTCGTACAATGAGCAGTTCTTC.

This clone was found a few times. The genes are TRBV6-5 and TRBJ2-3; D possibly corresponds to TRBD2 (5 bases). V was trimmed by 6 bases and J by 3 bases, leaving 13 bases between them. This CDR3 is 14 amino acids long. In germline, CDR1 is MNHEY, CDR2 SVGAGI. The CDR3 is CASSHGLGTDTQYF. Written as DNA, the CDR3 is TGTGCCAGCAGCCATGGACTGGGGACAGATACGCAGTATTTT.

Here the CDR3 DNA reads TGTGCCTGTAGCGGGACCCTATACAATGAGCAGTTCTTC. Amino acids: CACSGTLYNEQFF. The V and J genes are TRBV30 and TRBJ2-1; 8 bases map to TRBD2. From germline, CDR1 is GTSNPN and CDR2 SVGIG (reference sequence). The length of the CDR3 is 13 residues. Trimming removed 6 bases from V and 4 bases from J; junction bases left unmatched: 5.

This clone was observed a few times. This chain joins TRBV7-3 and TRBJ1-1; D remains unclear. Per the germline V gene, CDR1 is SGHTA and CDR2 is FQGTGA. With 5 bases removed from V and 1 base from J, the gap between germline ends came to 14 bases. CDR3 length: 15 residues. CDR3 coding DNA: TGTGCCAGCAGCATTCAACAGTCTCCGAACACTGAAGCTTTCTTT. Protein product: CASSIQQSPNTEAFF.

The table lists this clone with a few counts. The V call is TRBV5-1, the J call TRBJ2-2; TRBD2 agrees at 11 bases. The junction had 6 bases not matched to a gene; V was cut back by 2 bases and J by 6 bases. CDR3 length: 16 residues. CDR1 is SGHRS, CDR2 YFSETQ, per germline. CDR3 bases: TGCGCCAGCAGCTTATCCCTAGCGGGAGGCTCCGGGGAGCTGTTTTTT. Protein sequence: CASSLSLAGGSGELFF.

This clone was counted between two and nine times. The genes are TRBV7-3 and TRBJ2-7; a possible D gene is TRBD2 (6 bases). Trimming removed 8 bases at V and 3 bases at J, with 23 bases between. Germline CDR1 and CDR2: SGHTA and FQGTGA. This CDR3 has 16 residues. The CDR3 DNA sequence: TGTGCCAGCGGATTTGGAGGGAACCAGGGAATCTACGAGCAGTACTTC. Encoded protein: CASGFGGNQGIYEQYF. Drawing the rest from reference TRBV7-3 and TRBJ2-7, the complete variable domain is GAGVSQTPSNKVTEKGKYVELRCDPISGHTALYWYRQSLGQGPEFLIYFQGTGAADDSGLPNDRFFAVRPEGSVSTLKIQRTERGDSAVYLCASGFGGNQGIYEQYFGPGTRLTVT.

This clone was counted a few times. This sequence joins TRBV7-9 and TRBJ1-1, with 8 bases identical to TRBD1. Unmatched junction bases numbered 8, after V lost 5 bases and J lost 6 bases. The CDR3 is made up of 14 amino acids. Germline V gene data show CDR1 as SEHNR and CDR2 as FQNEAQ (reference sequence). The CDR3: CASSEWTGWAEAFF. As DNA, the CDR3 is TGTGCCAGCAGCGAATGGACAGGGTGGGCTGAAGCTTTCTTT.

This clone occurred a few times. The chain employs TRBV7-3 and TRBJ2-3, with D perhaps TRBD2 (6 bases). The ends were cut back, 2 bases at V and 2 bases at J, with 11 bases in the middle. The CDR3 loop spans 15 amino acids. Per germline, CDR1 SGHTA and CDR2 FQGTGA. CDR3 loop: CASSLDAGITDTQYF. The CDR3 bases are TGTGCCAGCAGCTTAGACGCGGGAATCACAGATACGCAGTATTTT.

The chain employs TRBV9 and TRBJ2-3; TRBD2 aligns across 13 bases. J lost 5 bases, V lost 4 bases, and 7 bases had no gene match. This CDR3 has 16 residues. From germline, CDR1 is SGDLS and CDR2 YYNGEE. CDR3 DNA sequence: TGTGCCAGCAGCTCACTGGGACTAGCGGGGAGAGATACGCAGTATTTT. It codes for CASSSLGLAGRDTQYF.

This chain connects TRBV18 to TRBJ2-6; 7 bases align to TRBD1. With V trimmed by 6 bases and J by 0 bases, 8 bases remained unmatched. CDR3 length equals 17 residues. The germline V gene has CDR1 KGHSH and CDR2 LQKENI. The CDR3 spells CASSPGTAHSGANVLTF. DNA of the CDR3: TGTGCCAGCTCGCCCGGGACAGCTCACTCTGGGGCCAACGTCCTGACTTTC.

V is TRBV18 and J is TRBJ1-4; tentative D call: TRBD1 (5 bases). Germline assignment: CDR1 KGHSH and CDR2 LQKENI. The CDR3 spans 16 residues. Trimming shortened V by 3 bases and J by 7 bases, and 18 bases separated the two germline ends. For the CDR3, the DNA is TGTGCCAGCTCACCGCGGAGGGCCCAGGGCGGTGAAAAACTGTTTTTT. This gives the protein CASSPRRAQGGEKLFF.

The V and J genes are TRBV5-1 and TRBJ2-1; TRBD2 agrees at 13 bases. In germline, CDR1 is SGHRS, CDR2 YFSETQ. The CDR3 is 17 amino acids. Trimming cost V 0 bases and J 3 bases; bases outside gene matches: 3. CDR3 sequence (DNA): TGCGCCAGCAGCTTGGGAAGGACTAGCGGGAGCTACAATGAGCAGTTCTTC. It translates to CASSLGRTSGSYNEQFF.

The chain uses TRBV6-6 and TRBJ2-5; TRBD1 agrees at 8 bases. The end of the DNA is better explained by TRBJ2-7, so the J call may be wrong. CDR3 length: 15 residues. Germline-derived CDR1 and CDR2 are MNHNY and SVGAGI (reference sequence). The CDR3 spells CASTKGGTGSYEQYF. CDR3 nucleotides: TGTGCCAGCACCAAAGGGGGGACAGGCTCCTACGAGCAGTACTTC.

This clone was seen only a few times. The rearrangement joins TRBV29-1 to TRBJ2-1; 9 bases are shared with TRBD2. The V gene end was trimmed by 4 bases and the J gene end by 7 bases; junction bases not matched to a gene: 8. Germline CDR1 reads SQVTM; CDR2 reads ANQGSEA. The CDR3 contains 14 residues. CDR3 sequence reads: CSVGAGGVMNEQFF. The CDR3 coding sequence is TGCAGCGTTGGGGCGGGAGGGGTAATGAATGAGCAGTTCTTC.